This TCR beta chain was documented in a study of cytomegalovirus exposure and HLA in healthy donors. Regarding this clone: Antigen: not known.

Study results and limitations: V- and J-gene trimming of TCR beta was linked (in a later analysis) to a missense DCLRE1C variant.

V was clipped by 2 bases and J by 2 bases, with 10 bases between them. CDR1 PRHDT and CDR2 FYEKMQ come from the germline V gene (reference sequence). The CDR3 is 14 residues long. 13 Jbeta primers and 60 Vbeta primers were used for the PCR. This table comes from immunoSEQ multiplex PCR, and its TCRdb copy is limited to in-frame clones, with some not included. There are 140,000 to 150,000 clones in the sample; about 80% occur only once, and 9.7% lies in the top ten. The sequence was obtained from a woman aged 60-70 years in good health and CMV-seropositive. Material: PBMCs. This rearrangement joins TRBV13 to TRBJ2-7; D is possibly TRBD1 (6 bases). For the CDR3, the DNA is TGTGCCAGCAGCTTACCAGGGGCGACCTACGAGCAGTACTTC. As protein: CASSLPGATYEQYF.